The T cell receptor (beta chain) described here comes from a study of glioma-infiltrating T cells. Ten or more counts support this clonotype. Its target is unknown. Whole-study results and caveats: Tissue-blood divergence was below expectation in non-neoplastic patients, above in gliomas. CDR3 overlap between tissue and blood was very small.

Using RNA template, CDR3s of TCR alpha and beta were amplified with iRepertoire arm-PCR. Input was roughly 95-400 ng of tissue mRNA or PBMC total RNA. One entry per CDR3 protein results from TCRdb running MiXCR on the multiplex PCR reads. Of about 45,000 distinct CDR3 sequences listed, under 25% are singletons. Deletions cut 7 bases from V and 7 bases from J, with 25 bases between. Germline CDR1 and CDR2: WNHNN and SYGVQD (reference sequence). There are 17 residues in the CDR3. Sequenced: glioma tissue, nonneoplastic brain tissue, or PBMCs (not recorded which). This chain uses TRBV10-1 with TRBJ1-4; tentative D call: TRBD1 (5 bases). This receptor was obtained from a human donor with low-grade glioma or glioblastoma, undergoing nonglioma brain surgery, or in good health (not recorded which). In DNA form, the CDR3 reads TGCGCCAGCAAGCCGGGACGGAATCCCCCGGTTGGTGAAAAACTGTTTTTT. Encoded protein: CASKPGRNPPVGEKLFF.